A selection of T cell receptor beta chains follows, all from one sample in a study. TCRdb processed the 5' RACE reads anew with MiXCR; each CDR3 protein has one entry. The table includes tens of thousands of distinct CDR3 sequences, around 28% detected once. Source material: naive CD4+ T cells sorted from blood. The receptors derive from a female donor with breast cancer. CDR3s include the opening cysteine and the closing phenylalanine or tryptophan. A D gene is named only where the DNA matches it firmly. Clone size, where shown, is once, few, many, or a class for clones that have expanded.

v_call	clone_size	j_call	d_call	cdr3_aa	cdr3_nt
TRBV6-5	many	TRBJ1-1	-	CASSYSPVSNTEAFF	TGTGCCAGCAGTTACAGTCCGGTCTCGAACACTGAAGCTTTCTTT
TRBV20-1	-	TRBJ2-1	TRBD1	CSAPRDRVRNEQFF	TGCAGTGCTCCCCGGGACAGGGTGCGTAATGAGCAGTTCTTC
TRBV20-1	-	TRBJ2-7	TRBD2	CSAYRLGRGSTYEQYF	TGCAGTGCTTACCGGCTAGGGCGGGGGTCTACCTACGAGCAGTACTTC
TRBV28	few	TRBJ1-1	TRBD1	CVGQGKVKTEAFF	TGTGTAGGACAGGGGAAGGTAAAAACTGAAGCTTTCTTT
TRBV5-1	once	TRBJ1-1	-	CASSLNGGSLTEAFF	TGCGCCAGCAGCTTGAATGGGGGGTCCCTCACTGAAGCTTTCTTT
TRBV15	-	TRBJ1-5	TRBD1	CATSSHGQGSGNQPQHF	TGTGCCACCAGCAGCCACGGACAGGGTTCCGGCAATCAGCCCCAGCATTTT
TRBV11-2	few	TRBJ1-2	-	CASSLGAGGYTF	TGTGCCAGCAGCTTAGGTGCGGGGGGCTACACCTTC
TRBV20-1	-	TRBJ1-5	-	CSARGGAENQPQHF	TGCAGTGCTAGGGGAGGGGCCGAAAATCAGCCCCAGCATTTT
TRBV12-3/TRBV12-4	few	TRBJ2-7	TRBD2	CASGEGLGEQYF	TGTGCATCGGGGGAGGGCCTGGGGGAGCAGTATTTC
TRBV5-1	-	TRBJ2-1	-	CASSVAVGDNEQFF	TGCGCCAGCAGCGTTGCTGTGGGGGACAATGAGCAGTTCTTC
TRBV28	few	TRBJ2-7	-	CASSFQGTYEQYF	TGTGCCAGCAGTTTTCAGGGGACCTACGAGCAGTACTTC
TRBV4-1	-	TRBJ1-6	-	CASSQVSENSPLHF	TGCGCCAGCAGCCAAGTGTCGGAGAATTCACCCCTCCACTTT
TRBV6-6	few	TRBJ2-7	-	CASRHGQSYGQYF	TGTGCCAGCAGACACGGACAGTCTTACGGGCAGTACTTC
TRBV20-1	few	TRBJ2-1	TRBD2	CSAHPGTSGNEQFF	TGCAGTGCGCATCCCGGGACTAGCGGGAATGAGCAGTTCTTC
TRBV3-1	-	TRBJ2-7	-	CASSQFSYEQYF	TGTGCCAGCAGCCAGTTTTCTTACGAGCAGTACTTC
TRBV7-2	few	TRBJ2-3	-	CASSTDADTQYF	TGTGCCAGCAGCACGGACGCAGATACGCAGTATTTT
TRBV25-1	few	TRBJ1-3	-	CASSEAGGNTIYF	TGTGCCAGCAGTGAAGCAGGGGGAAACACCATATATTTT
TRBV5-1	few	TRBJ2-5	-	CASSLGTVDLKTQYF	TGCGCCAGCAGCTTAGGGACGGTTGATTTGAAGACCCAGTACTTC
TRBV15	few	TRBJ2-5	TRBD2	CATSRGGDGETQYF	TGTGCCACCAGCAGGGGAGGGGATGGAGAGACCCAGTACTTC
TRBV6-1	-	TRBJ1-2	TRBD1	CASSEMWFGQGGHGYTF	TGTGCCAGCAGTGAAATGTGGTTTGGACAGGGAGGCCATGGCTACACCTTC
TRBV11-2	-	TRBJ1-1	-	CASSLMGGGNTEAFF	TGTGCCAGCAGCTTAATGGGGGGCGGGAACACTGAAGCTTTCTTT
TRBV30	few	TRBJ1-6	TRBD1	CAWSREGGANNSPLHF	TGTGCCTGGAGTAGAGAAGGGGGCGCGAATAATTCACCCCTCCACTTT
TRBV4-1	-	TRBJ2-2	-	CASSQDDGRGPGELFF	TGCGCCAGCAGCCAAGATGACGGGAGAGGTCCCGGGGAGCTGTTTTTT
TRBV20-1	-	TRBJ2-7	-	CSARDIRDYEQYF	TGCAGTGCTAGAGATATAAGGGACTACGAGCAGTACTTC
TRBV12-3/TRBV12-4	many	TRBJ2-7	TRBD2	CASRGGLASEQYF	TGTGCCAGCAGGGGCGGACTAGCCTCCGAGCAGTACTTC
TRBV20-1	few	TRBJ2-7	TRBD2	CSAGLAGRAYEQYF	TGCAGTGCTGGTCTAGCGGGGAGAGCCTACGAGCAGTACTTC
TRBV5-1	-	TRBJ2-3	TRBD2	CASSRELAGATDTQYF	TGCGCCAGCAGCCGAGAACTAGCGGGAGCTACAGATACGCAGTATTTT
TRBV12-3/TRBV12-4	-	TRBJ2-1	-	CANRSSGDEQFF	TGTGCCAACAGGTCTAGTGGCGATGAGCAGTTCTTC
TRBV4-1	few	TRBJ2-6	-	CASSQDLQSISGANVLTF	TGCGCCAGCAGCCAAGATCTACAGTCTATCTCTGGGGCCAACGTCCTGACTTTC
TRBV9	few	TRBJ2-1	-	CASSQTVSSYNEQFF	TGTGCCAGCAGCCAGACGGTGAGCTCCTACAATGAGCAGTTCTTC
TRBV20-1	-	TRBJ1-2	-	CNAQVRHGYTF	TGCAATGCTCAGGTTCGCCATGGCTACACCTTC
TRBV4-1	few	TRBJ1-2	TRBD1	CASSPGQGAYGYTF	TGCGCCAGCTCCCCGGGACAGGGGGCTTACGGCTACACCTTC
TRBV6-5	many	TRBJ2-5	-	CASSYSASSGSQETQYF	TGTGCCAGCAGTTACTCGGCCTCCTCGGGTTCCCAAGAGACCCAGTACTTC
TRBV20-1	few	TRBJ2-1	-	CSARDPWGYNNEQFF	TGCAGTGCTAGAGACCCTTGGGGCTATAACAATGAGCAGTTCTTC
TRBV4-2	many	TRBJ1-2	-	CASSQDTLGSEANYGYTF	TGTGCCAGCAGCCAAGACACCCTGGGCTCAGAAGCTAACTATGGCTACACCTTC
TRBV7-6	-	TRBJ2-6	-	CASSVRRFSGSNVLTF	TGTGCCAGCAGCGTTAGGCGGTTCTCTGGGTCCAACGTCCTGACTTTC
TRBV4-2	-	TRBJ1-1	TRBD1	CASSQDSWTGGFPEAFF	TGTGCCAGCAGCCAAGATTCCTGGACAGGTGGATTCCCTGAAGCTTTCTTT
TRBV2	-	TRBJ1-3	TRBD1	CASSEQGFPGNTIYF	TGTGCCAGCAGCGAACAGGGGTTTCCTGGAAACACCATATATTTT
TRBV20-1	many	TRBJ1-5	-	CSAKEVTEGNQPQHF	TGCAGTGCGAAAGAGGTGACTGAGGGCAATCAGCCCCAGCATTTT
TRBV30	few	TRBJ2-1	TRBD2	CAWARGLGGGGDEQFF	TGTGCCTGGGCCCGCGGTCTAGGCGGGGGGGGAGATGAGCAGTTCTTC
TRBV5-1	-	TRBJ2-7	-	CASSFSHSYEQYF	TGCGCCAGCAGCTTCTCACATTCCTACGAGCAGTACTTC
TRBV5-1	-	TRBJ1-5	TRBD1	CASSQGTVNQPQHF	TGCGCCAGCAGCCAAGGGACAGTCAATCAGCCCCAGCATTTT
TRBV24-1	-	TRBJ2-6	-	CATATKSGANVLTF	TGTGCCACCGCTACTAAATCTGGGGCCAACGTCCTGACTTTC
TRBV7-2	-	TRBJ2-3	-	CASSSIRNTQYF	TGTGCCAGCAGCTCCATACGGAATACGCAGTATTTT
TRBV24-1	once	TRBJ1-2	-	CATSDLTQGGYTF	TGTGCCACCAGTGATTTGACACAGGGTGGCTACACCTTC
TRBV12-3/TRBV12-4	-	TRBJ2-3	-	CASSLKGTQYF	TGTGCCAGCAGTTTAAAGGGTACGCAGTATTTT
TRBV7-9	few	TRBJ2-7	TRBD1	CASTVVDREYEQYF	TGTGCCAGCACCGTAGTGGACAGGGAGTACGAGCAGTACTTC
TRBV2	-	TRBJ1-4	-	CASGPEANEKLFF	TGTGCCAGCGGGCCGGAGGCTAATGAAAAACTGTTTTTT
TRBV20-1	few	TRBJ1-5	-	CSARMGNQPQHF	TGCAGTGCTAGAATGGGTAATCAGCCCCAGCATTTT
TRBV11-1	-	TRBJ1-1	-	CASSPTWSKHEAFF	TGTGCCAGCAGCCCCACCTGGTCTAAGCATGAAGCTTTCTTT
TRBV12-3/TRBV12-4	-	TRBJ2-5	TRBD2	CASSLSRLAGGNETQYF	TGTGCCAGCAGTTTAAGTAGGCTAGCGGGAGGAAACGAGACCCAGTACTTC